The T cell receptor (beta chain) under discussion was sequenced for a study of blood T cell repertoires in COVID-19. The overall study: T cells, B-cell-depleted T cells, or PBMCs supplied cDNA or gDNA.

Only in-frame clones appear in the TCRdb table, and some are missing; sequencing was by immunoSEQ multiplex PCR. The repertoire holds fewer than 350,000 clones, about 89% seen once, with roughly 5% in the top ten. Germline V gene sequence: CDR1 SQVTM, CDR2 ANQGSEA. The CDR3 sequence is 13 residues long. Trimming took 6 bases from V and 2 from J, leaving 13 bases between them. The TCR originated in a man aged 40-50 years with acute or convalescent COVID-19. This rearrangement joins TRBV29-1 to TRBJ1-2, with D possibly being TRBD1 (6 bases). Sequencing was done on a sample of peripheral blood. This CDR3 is CSVVGGANYGYTF. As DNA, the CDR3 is TGCAGCGTAGTCGGGGGGGCCAACTATGGCTACACCTTC.